Here is one T cell receptor (beta chain) with its context. These data come from a study of blood T cell repertoires in COVID-19. Looking at the study overall: Material from acute and convalescent COVID-19 was sourced from the United States, Italy and Spain.

Here immunoSEQ multiplex PCR was the method, and the copy in TCRdb shows in-frame clones only, minus some. The table has around 130,000 clones, 82% seen once. The CDR3 consists of 15 residues. The sequence came from an elderly woman with acute or convalescent COVID-19. Source material: peripheral blood. The chain is built from TRBV21-1 and TRBJ2-7; TRBD2, the table's D call, was not compared with the DNA. TRBV21-1 is recorded as a pseudogene. Written as DNA, the CDR3 is TGTGCCAGCAGCAAAGTCACGGACTACTCCTACGAGCAGTACTTC. It translates to CASSKVTDYSYEQYF.